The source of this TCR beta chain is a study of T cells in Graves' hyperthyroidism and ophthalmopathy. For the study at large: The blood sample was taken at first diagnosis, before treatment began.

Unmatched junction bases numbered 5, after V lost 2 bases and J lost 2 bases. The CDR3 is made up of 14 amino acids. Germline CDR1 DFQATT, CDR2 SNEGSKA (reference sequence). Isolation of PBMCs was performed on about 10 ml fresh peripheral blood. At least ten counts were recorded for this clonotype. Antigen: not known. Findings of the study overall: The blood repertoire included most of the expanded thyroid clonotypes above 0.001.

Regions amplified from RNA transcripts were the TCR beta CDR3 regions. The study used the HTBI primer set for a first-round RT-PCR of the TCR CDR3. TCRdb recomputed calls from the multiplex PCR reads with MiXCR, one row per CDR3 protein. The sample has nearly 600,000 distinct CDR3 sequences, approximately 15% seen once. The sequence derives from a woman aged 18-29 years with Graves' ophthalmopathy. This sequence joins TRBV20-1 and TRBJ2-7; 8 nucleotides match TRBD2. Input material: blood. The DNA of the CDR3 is TGCAGTGCTAGATGGCTAGCGGGCCCCTACGAGCAGTACTTC. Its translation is CSARWLAGPYEQYF.